The T cell receptor (beta chain) under discussion was sequenced for a study of shared clonotypes between healthy human individuals. Findings and caveats of the study: Sequencing of the sorted subsets was shown by rarefaction to be incomplete despite large depth. Shared across several donors were 4% to 6% of the naive CD4 clonotypes. Sequencing depth was a factor that was expected to affect clonotype sharing among donors. Sampling was confined to blood; repertoires within tissues likely differ.

Assay used: immunoSEQ multiplex PCR; TCRdb lists only in-frame clones, some missing. The table lists 2 million or so clones, about 95% of them singletons. Positively selected for CCR7, the CD45RO-negative cells used as naive CD8 cells excluded terminally differentiated effector memory CD45RA+ cells. This clone was recorded only once. Its matching antigen is unknown. The CDR3 runs to 17 residues. Per germline, CDR1 SGHRS and CDR2 YFSETQ. V was clipped by 0 bases and J by 7 bases, with 19 bases between them. The chain is built from TRBV5-1 and TRBJ2-2, with a weak D call TRBD2 (6 bases). Sequencing was carried out using naive CD8+ T cells sorted from blood. The clonotype originates from a young man in good health. CDR3 nucleotide sequence: TGCGCCAGCAGCTTGGATGGGCGGGACCCTTTTGACGGGGAGCTGTTTTTT. Protein product: CASSLDGRDPFDGELFF. Filled out from reference TRBV5-1 and TRBJ2-2, the complete variable domain reads KAGVTQTPRYLIKTRGQQVTLSCSPISGHRSVSWYQQTPGQGLQFLFEYFSETQRNKGNFPGRFSGRQFSNSRSEMNVSTLELGDSALYLCASSLDGRDPFDGELFFGEGSRLTVL.